This entry is about one TCR beta chain. The record originates from a study of T cell clonotyping in hematopoietic cell transplantation. In germline, CDR1 is LNHDA, CDR2 SQIVND (reference sequence). The CDR3 covers 16 residues. V shed 7 bases, J shed 0 bases, and the junction held 5 bases outside the gene matches. Measured with immunoSEQ multiplex PCR; TCRdb has only the in-frame clones, and not every one. Of fewer than 80,000 clones listed, roughly 94% are singletons. V and J are TRBV19 and TRBJ2-2; 10 bases align to TRBD2. The source material was peripheral blood mononuclear cells. The sequence derives from a man in his forties or fifties in good health. Some clones in this sample may be carry-over from other donors' samples. The CDR3 reads CASNPGLAANTGELFF. CDR3 bases: TGTGCCAGTAACCCAGGACTAGCGGCGAACACCGGGGAGCTGTTTTTT.